This entry features one T cell receptor (beta chain) sequence. The CDR3 totals 14 residues. Trimming took off 8 bases at V and 3 bases at J, with 14 bases between the two ends. CDR1 MDHEN and CDR2 SYDVKM come from the germline V gene. The record originates from a study of T cell responses to AZD1222 COVID-19 vaccine. TCRdb's copy holds only in-frame clones and misses some; the assay was immunoSEQ multiplex PCR. The sample contains 110,000 or so clones, about 89% of which appear only once. This receptor was obtained from an adult in good health. Here the sequenced sample was peripheral blood, taken on day 0 of AZD1222 vaccination. The rearrangement uses TRBV28 and TRBJ1-5, with D maybe TRBD1 (5 bases). The CDR3 DNA is TGTGCCAGCCACGGGTGGGGCTACAATCAGCCCCAGCATTTT. Translation: CASHGWGYNQPQHF.